This TCR beta chain was profiled in a study of blood T cells in healthy people across ages. Through a sample-barcoded 5' primer and a J-beta primer mix, a second PCR was run for about 6 to 12 cycles. Each cDNA molecule received a tag from a template-switch adaptor that had 12 random nucleotides. TCRdb fed the 5' RACE reads into MiXCR, producing one record per CDR3 protein. This sample has approximately 1,700,000 distinct CDR3 sequences, with 30% to 40% found just once. Regarding the study as a whole: Naive T cell percentage strongly correlated with TCR beta diversity. Changes seen in expanded clonotypes were possibly confounded by donor CMV status left unknown.

This clonotype has more than one count but fewer than ten. No antigen is known for it. Germline V gene data show CDR1 as SGHTA and CDR2 as FQGNSA. The length of the CDR3 is 15 residues. V lost 5 bases to trimming and J lost 6 bases; unmatched junction nucleotides: 9. This receptor was obtained from a human donor in good health. What was sequenced was blood. The gene calls are TRBV7-2 and TRBJ2-7; 11 bases line up with TRBD2. The CDR3 sequence: CASSLKLAGAPEQYF. The CDR3 nucleotides are TGTGCCAGCAGCCTGAAACTAGCGGGGGCACCCGAGCAGTACTTC. Full variable domain (outside the CDR3, taken from reference TRBV7-2 and TRBJ2-7): GAGVSQSPSNKVTEKGKDVELRCDPISGHTALYWYRQSLGQGLEFLIYFQGNSAPDKSGLPSDRFSAERTGGSVSTLTIQRTQQEDSAVYLCASSLKLAGAPEQYFGPGTRLTVT.